Described below is a single TCR beta chain sequence and its context. Its antigen is not identified. Germline V lookup: CDR1 MNHEY, CDR2 SMNVEV (reference sequence). The CDR3 extends over 14 amino acids. J gave up 4 bases and V 6 bases, and 5 bases lay outside the gene matches. The sample originates from a study of T cells in Graves' hyperthyroidism and ophthalmopathy. From less than 13 ml of fresh peripheral blood, PBMCs were isolated. General study points: Most expanded thyroid clonotypes above 0.001 also appeared in blood.

RNA transcripts served as the template for amplifying TCR beta CDR3 regions. The HTBI primer set drove a first-round RT-PCR of the TCR CDR3. TCRdb ran MiXCR on the multiplex PCR reads and lists one entry per CDR3 protein. The sample holds 450,000 to 550,000 distinct CDR3 sequences, roughly a quarter seen once. This receptor was obtained from a woman in her twenties or thirties with Graves' ophthalmopathy. The chain couples TRBV27 to TRBJ2-7; TRBD1 aligns across 11 bases. The sequenced sample was blood. CDR3 sequence (DNA): TGTGCCAGCAGCAGGACAGGGGGCAAGTACGAGCAGTACTTC. Translated: CASSRTGGKYEQYF.